These 13 T cell receptor beta chains were all obtained from the same sample, sequenced in a study of beta chain features in type 1 diabetes. Study-level points and caveats: Significant though moderate, a shortening of TCRB CDR3s appeared in all four CD4+ subsets of Type 1 diabetes patients.

Expressed TCRB transcripts were sequenced after all isolated RNA was converted to cDNA. Generated by immunoSEQ multiplex PCR, the TCRdb table keeps only in-frame clones and is missing some. This sample has 310,000 or so clones, with approximately 16% found just once. The antigens for these receptors are not known. The sequenced sample consisted of naive CD4+ T cells from blood. These receptors all come from a man aged 18 to 29 with type 1 diabetes.

This clone was recorded a few times. V usage is TRBV4-1 and J usage is TRBJ1-2, with D possibly being TRBD1 (5 bases). The V end lost 1 base, the J end lost 4 bases, and 10 bases lay between the germline ends. Per germline, CDR1 MGHRA and CDR2 YSYEKL. CDR3 length: 14 amino acids. The CDR3 sequence: CASSQVGLIYGYTF. DNA for the CDR3: TGCGCCAGCAGCCAAGTGGGGCTGATCTATGGCTACACCTTC.

The chain combines TRBV7-2 with TRBJ1-1; the D gene is possibly TRBD1 (5 bases). The CDR3 has 11 amino acids. The germline V and J ends were trimmed by 3 bases and 6 bases, with 5 bases remaining between them. Germline V lookup: CDR1 SGHTA, CDR2 FQGNSA. CDR3 in DNA: TGTGCCAGCAGCTTCAGGGCTGAAGCTTTCTTT. It codes for CASSFRAEAFF.

This clone was detected only a few times. The rearrangement uses TRBV5-1 and TRBJ1-1, with 7 bases that match TRBD1. This CDR3 spans 15 amino acids. The germline CDR1 and CDR2 sequences are SGHRS and YFSETQ. Germline trimming cut 2 bases from V and 1 base from J; bases unmatched to any gene: 5. This CDR3 is CASSLDRAGNTEAFF. In DNA, the CDR3 is TGCGCCAGCAGCTTAGACAGGGCGGGGAACACTGAAGCTTTCTTT. Full variable domain (remainder filled in from reference TRBV5-1 and TRBJ1-1): KAGVTQTPRYLIKTRGQQVTLSCSPISGHRSVSWYQQTPGQGLQFLFEYFSETQRNKGNFPGRFSGRQFSNSRSEMNVSTLELGDSALYLCASSLDRAGNTEAFFGQGTRLTVV.

A few counts support this clone. The rearrangement joins TRBV25-1 to TRBJ2-4, with 10 bases fitting TRBD1. This CDR3 is 17 amino acids long. The V segment lost 6 bases and the J segment 2 bases; nucleotides outside the gene matches: 10. In germline, CDR1 is MGHDK, CDR2 SYGVNS. The DNA for the CDR3 is TGTGCCAGCAGCTCCGGGACAGGGGTTTGGACCAAAAACATTCAGTACTTC. This sequence encodes CASSSGTGVWTKNIQYF.

This clone has just a few counts. This chain uses TRBV30 with TRBJ2-7; 11 nucleotides match TRBD2. The CDR3 runs 15 residues. After removal of 4 bases from V and 1 base from J, the junction contained 6 bases not matched to a gene. Germline V gene sequence: CDR1 GTSNPN, CDR2 SVGIG (reference sequence). The DNA for the CDR3 is TGTGCCTGGACCCCGGGACTAGCGGTATCCTACGAGCAGTACTTC. It codes for CAWTPGLAVSYEQYF.

In this sample, this clone turned up a few times. V usage is TRBV4-1 and J usage is TRBJ2-7; no definite D call. Trimming shortened V by 4 bases and J by 5 bases, and 18 bases separated the two germline ends. The germline gives CDR1 MGHRA, CDR2 YSYEKL. This CDR3 has 15 residues. The CDR3 loop reads CASSLQTGSVNEQYF. The CDR3 DNA is TGCGCCAGCAGCCTACAGACCGGCTCTGTGAACGAGCAGTACTTC.

The V gene is TRBV5-6, the J gene TRBJ2-5; 8 bases fit TRBD2. V trimming: 0 bases; J trimming: 3 bases; junction bases outside the gene matches: 10. Germline CDR1 SGHDT, CDR2 YYEEEE. This CDR3 has 17 residues. The DNA of the CDR3 is TGTGCCAGCAGCTTGGCCGTAGTTACTAGCGGAAAAGAGACCCAGTACTTC. This gives the protein CASSLAVVTSGKETQYF.

J is TRBJ2-5 and V is TRBV7-9; the match to TRBD1 covers 8 bases. V trimming: 0 bases; J trimming: 5 bases; junction bases outside the gene matches: 5. CDR3 length: 15 residues. Germline V lookup: CDR1 SEHNR, CDR2 FQNEAQ (reference sequence). The chain's CDR3 is CASSLAGRGQETQYF. The DNA of the CDR3 is TGTGCCAGCAGCTTAGCGGGCAGGGGGCAGGAGACCCAGTACTTC.

The chain couples TRBV2 to TRBJ2-7; 11 bases map to TRBD2. The V and J ends lost 11 bases and 7 bases, in that order; junction bases with no gene match: 10. Germline V CDR1 and CDR2: SNHLY, FYNNEI. There are 13 residues in the CDR3. CDR3 DNA: TGTGCCTACCGACTAGCGGGGACGGGAGAGCAGTACTTC. Translated: CAYRLAGTGEQYF. Complete variable domain (other parts from reference TRBV2 and TRBJ2-7): EPEVTQTPSHQVTQMGQEVILRCVPISNHLYFYWYRQILGQKVEFLVSFYNNEISEKSEIFDDQFSVERPDGSNFTLKIRSTKLEDSAMYFCAYRLAGTGEQYFGPGTRLTVT.

The chain is built from TRBV28 and TRBJ1-5; D is possibly TRBD1 (5 bases). Looked up from germline, CDR1 is MDHEN and CDR2 is SYDVKM. Trimming left V 6 bases short and J 6 bases short, with 18 bases between. This CDR3 has 15 residues. This chain's CDR3 is CASSPLGGGGQPQHF. The CDR3 DNA is TGTGCCAGCAGCCCCCTGGGCGGCGGGGGTCAGCCCCAGCATTTT.

The chain joins TRBV13 to TRBJ2-7, with a tentative D call TRBD2 (6 bases). The CDR3 is made up of 12 amino acids. Looked up from germline, CDR1 is PRHDT and CDR2 is FYEKMQ (reference sequence). Trimming removed 1 base from V and 6 bases from J, with 7 bases in between. This chain's CDR3 is CASSLVGGEQYF. The CDR3 DNA is TGTGCCAGCAGCTTAGTGGGAGGCGAGCAGTACTTC.

There are a few counts of this clone. The chain recombines TRBV7-6 with TRBJ2-1, with 8 positions matching TRBD1. Germline V gene sequence: CDR1 SGHVS, CDR2 FNYEAQ. Losses at the gene ends were 5 bases for V and 7 bases for J; bases not matched to a gene: 4. The CDR3 is 13 residues long. CDR3 DNA: TGTGCCAGCAGCCAGGACAGGGATAATGAGCAGTTCTTC. Protein product: CASSQDRDNEQFF.

This clone was seen a handful of times. For the CDR3, the DNA is TGTGCCAGCAGCTCGACAGGGGGCTATGGCTACACCTTC. Amino acids: CASSSTGGYGYTF. The V gene is TRBV28, the J gene TRBJ1-2; 9 bases agree with TRBD1. CDR1 is MDHEN, CDR2 SYDVKM, per germline. V lost 6 bases and J lost 4; bases outside the gene matches: 3. The CDR3 spans 13 residues.